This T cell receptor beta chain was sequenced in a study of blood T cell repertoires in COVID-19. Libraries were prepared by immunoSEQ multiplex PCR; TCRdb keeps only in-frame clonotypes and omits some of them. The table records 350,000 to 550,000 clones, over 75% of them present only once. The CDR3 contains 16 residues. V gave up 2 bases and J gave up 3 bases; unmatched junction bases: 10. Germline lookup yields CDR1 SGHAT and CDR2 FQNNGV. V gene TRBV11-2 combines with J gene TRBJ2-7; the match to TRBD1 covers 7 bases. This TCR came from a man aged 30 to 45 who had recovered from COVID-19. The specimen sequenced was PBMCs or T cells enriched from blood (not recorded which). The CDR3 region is CASSLIVQGENYEQYF. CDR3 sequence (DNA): TGTGCCAGCAGCTTAATTGTGCAGGGGGAGAACTACGAGCAGTACTTC.